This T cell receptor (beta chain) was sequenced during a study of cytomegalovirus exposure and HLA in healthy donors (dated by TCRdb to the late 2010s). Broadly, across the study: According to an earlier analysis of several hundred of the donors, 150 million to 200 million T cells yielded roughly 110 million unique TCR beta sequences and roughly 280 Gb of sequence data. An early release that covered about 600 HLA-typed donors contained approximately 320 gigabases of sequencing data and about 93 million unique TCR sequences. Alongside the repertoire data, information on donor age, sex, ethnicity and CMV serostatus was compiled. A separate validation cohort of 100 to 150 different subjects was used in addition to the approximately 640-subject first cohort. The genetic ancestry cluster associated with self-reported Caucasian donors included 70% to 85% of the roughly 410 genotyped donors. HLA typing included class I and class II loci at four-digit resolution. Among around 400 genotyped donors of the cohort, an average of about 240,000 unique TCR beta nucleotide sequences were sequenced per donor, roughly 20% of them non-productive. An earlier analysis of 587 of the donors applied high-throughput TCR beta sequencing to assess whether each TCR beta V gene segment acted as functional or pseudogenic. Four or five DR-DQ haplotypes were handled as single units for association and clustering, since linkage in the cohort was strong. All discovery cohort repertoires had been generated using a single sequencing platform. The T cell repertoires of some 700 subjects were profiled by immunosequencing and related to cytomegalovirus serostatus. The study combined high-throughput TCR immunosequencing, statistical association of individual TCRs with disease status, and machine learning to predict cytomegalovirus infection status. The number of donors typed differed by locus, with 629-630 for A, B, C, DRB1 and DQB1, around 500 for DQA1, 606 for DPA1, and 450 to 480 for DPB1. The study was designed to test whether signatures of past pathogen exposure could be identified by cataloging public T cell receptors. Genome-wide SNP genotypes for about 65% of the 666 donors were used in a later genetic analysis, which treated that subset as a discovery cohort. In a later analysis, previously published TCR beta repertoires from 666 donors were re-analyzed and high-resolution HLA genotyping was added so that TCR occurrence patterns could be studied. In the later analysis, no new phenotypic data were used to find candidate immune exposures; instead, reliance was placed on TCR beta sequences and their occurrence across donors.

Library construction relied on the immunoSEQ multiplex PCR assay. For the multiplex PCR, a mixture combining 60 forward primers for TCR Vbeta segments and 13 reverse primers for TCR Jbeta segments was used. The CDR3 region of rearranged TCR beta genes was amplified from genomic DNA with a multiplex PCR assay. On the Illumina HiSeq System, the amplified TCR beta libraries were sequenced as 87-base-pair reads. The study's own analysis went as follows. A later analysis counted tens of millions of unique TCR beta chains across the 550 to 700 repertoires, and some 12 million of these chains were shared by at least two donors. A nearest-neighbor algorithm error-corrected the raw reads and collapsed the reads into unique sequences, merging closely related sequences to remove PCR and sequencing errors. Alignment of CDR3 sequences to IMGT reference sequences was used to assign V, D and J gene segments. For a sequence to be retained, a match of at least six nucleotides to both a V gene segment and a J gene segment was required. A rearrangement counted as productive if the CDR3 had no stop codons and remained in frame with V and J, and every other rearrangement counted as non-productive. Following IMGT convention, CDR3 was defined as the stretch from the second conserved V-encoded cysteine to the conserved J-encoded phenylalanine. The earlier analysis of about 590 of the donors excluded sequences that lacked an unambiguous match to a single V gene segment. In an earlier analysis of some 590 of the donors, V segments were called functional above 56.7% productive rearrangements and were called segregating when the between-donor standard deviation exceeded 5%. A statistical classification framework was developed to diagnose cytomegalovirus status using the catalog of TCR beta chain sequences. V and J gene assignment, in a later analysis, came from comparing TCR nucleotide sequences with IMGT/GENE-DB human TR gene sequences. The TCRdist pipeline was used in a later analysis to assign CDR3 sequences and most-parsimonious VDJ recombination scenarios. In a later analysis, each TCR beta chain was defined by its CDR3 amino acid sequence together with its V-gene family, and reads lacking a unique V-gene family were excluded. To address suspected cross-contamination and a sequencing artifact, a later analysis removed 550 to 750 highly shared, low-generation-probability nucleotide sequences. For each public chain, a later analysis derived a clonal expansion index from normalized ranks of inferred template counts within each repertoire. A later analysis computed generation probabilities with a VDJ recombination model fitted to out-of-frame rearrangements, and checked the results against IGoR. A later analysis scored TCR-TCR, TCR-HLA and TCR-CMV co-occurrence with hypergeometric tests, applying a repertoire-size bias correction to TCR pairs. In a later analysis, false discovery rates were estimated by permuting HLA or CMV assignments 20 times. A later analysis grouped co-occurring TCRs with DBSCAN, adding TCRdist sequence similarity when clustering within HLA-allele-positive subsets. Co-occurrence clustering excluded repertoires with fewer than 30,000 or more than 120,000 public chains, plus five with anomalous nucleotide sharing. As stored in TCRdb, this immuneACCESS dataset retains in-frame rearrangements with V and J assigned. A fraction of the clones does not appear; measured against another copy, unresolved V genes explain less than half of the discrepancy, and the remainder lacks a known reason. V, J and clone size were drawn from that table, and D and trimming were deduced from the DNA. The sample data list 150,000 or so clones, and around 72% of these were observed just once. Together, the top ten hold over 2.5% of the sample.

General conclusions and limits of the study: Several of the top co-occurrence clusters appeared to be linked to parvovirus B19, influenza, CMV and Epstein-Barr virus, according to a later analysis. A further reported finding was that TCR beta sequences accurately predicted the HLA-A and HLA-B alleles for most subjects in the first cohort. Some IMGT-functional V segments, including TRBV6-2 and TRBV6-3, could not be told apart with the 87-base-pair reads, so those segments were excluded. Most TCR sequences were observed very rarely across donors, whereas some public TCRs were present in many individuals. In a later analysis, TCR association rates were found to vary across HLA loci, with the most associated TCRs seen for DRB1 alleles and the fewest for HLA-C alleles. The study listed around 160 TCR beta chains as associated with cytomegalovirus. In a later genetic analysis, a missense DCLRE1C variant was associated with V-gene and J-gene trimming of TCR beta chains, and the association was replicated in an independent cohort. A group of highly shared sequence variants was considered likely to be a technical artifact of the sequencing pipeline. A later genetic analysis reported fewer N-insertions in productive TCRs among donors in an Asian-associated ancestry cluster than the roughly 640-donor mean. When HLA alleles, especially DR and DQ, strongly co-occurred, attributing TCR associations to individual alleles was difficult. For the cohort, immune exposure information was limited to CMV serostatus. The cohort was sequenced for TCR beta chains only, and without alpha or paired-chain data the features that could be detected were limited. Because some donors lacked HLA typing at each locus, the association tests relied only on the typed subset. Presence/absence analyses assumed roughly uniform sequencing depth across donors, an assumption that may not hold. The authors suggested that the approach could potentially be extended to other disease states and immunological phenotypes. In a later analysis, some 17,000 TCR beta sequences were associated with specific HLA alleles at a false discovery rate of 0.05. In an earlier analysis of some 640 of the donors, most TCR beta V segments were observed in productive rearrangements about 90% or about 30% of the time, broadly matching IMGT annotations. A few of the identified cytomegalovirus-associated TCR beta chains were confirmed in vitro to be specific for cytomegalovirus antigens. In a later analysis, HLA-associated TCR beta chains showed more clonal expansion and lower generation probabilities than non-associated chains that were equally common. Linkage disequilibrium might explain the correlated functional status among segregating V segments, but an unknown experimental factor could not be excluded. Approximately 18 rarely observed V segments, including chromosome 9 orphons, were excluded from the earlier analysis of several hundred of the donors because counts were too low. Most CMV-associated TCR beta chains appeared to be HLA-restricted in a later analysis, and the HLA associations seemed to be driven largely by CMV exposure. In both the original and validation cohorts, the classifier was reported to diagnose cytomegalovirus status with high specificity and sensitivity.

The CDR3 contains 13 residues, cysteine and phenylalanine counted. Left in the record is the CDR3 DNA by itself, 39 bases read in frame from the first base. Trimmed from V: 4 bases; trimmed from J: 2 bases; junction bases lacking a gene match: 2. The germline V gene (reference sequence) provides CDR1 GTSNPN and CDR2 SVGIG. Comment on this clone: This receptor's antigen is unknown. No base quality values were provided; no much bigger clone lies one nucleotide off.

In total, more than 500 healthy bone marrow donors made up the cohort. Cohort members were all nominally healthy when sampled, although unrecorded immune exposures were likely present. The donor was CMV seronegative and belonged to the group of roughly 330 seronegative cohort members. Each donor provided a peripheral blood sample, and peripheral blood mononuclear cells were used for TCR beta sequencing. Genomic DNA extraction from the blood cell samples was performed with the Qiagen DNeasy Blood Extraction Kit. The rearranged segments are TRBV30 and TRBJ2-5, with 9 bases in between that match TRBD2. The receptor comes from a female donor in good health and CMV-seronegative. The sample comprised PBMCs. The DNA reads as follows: TGTGCCTGGACTAGCGGGATTCAAGAGACCCAGTACTTC. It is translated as CAWTSGIQETQYF.